This entry lists 7 T cell receptor beta chains sequenced from one sample in a study of long-term antiretroviral therapy in people with HIV. They ran version v3.0 of the immunoSEQ assay at survey level. The repertoire was sequenced with immunoSEQ multiplex PCR; TCRdb's copy has only in-frame clones and lacks some. The table includes some 28,000 clones, roughly 94% detected once. The sample in question was unsorted PBMCs, obtained 5.3 years after starting antiretroviral therapy. These receptors originate from a man aged 50-60 years with HIV.

J is TRBJ2-5 and V is TRBV7-8; D is possibly TRBD1 (6 bases). The CDR3 sequence is 12 residues long. In germline, CDR1 is SGHVS, CDR2 FQNEAQ. V was cut by 6 bases and J by 13 bases, with 18 bases left in between. The CDR3 DNA follows: TGTGCCAGCAGTCATAACCGGGACACGAGGTACTTC. Translation: CASSHNRDTRYF.

The V gene is TRBV19, the J gene TRBJ1-4; D is unclear. With 4 bases removed from V and 10 bases from J, the gap between germline ends came to 13 bases. From germline, CDR1 is LNHDA and CDR2 SQIVND (reference sequence). The CDR3 length is 13 residues. The CDR3 reads CASSTIDFGKLFF. The CDR3 DNA follows: TGTGCCAGTAGTACGATAGACTTCGGAAAACTGTTTTTT.

This sequence joins TRBV9 and TRBJ2-2; 11 bases align to TRBD2. The CDR3 contains 20 residues. Germline CDR1 is SGDLS and CDR2 is YYNGEE. After removal of 0 bases from V and 5 bases from J, the junction contained 15 bases not matched to a gene. The CDR3 DNA follows: TGTGCCAGCAGCGTAGCTTCCGGCCTAGCGGGGGGCCGGGGAACCGGGGAGCTGTTTTTT. It translates to CASSVASGLAGGRGTGELFF.

The chain uses TRBV6-1 and TRBJ1-2; no firm D call. This CDR3 has 12 residues. Trimming removed 9 bases from V and 5 bases from J, with 13 bases in between. Germline CDR1 is MNHNS and CDR2 is SASEGT. CDR3 sequence reads: CASIGSGYGYTF. In DNA form, the CDR3 reads TGTGCCAGTATTGGGTCGGGTTATGGCTACACCTTC.

This CDR3 is CASSLGQGVGYTF. The DNA for the CDR3 is TGTGCCAGCAGCTTAGGACAGGGAGTTGGCTACACCTTC. J is TRBJ1-2 and V is TRBV5-5, with TRBD1 matching 8 bases. The CDR3 consists of 13 residues. Trimming cost V 2 bases and J 7 bases; bases outside gene matches: 4. Germline loops: CDR1 SGHKS, CDR2 YYEKEE (reference sequence).

The rearrangement links TRBV5-4 to TRBJ2-6; 7 positions match TRBD1. CDR3 size: 15 residues. The V segment lost 4 bases and the J segment 2 bases; nucleotides outside the gene matches: 3. Germline V gene data show CDR1 as SGHNT and CDR2 as YYREEE (reference sequence). The CDR3 sequence: CASSPGTAGANVLTF. The CDR3 nucleotides read TGTGCCAGCAGCCCCGGGACAGCTGGGGCCAACGTCCTGACTTTC.

The rearrangement uses TRBV6-5 and TRBJ2-1; D not resolved. CDR3 length equals 16 residues. Trimming cost V 4 bases and J 9 bases, with 22 bases left between them. Germline loops: CDR1 MNHEY, CDR2 SVGAGI. The CDR3 spells CASSSTHGEVGSEQFF. DNA of the CDR3: TGTGCCAGCAGTTCTACCCATGGTGAGGTGGGAAGTGAGCAGTTCTTC.